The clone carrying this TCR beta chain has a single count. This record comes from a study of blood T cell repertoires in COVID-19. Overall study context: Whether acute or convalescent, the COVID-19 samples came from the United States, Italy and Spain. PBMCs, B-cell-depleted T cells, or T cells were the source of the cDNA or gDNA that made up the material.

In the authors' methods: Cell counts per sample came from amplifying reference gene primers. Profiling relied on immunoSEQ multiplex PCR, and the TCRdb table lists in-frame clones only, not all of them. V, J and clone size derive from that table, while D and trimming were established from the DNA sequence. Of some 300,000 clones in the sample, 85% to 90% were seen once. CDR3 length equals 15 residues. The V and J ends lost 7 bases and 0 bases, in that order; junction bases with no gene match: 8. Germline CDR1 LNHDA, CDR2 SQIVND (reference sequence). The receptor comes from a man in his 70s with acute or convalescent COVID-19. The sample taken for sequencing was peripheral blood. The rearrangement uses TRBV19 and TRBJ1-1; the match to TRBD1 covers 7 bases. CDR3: CASTSTGTMNTEAFF. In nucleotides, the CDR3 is TGTGCCAGTACCTCGACAGGGACCATGAACACTGAAGCTTTCTTT.